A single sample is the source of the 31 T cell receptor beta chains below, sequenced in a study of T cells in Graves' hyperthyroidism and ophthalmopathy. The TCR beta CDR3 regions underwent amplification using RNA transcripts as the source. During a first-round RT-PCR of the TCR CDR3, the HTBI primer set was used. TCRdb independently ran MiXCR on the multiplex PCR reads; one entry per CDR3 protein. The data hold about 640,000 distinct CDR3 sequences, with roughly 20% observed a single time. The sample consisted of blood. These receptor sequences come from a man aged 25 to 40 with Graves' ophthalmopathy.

CDR3 DNA: TGCGCCAGCAGCCAAGAGACCCCCCTAGCGGGGTACACAGATACGCAGTATTTT. Translating it yields CASSQETPLAGYTDTQYF. The chain combines TRBV4-1 with TRBJ2-3, with 9 bases that match TRBD2. The CDR3 runs 18 residues. Germline V gives CDR1 MGHRA, CDR2 YSYEKL. The V segment lost 0 bases and the J segment 2 bases; nucleotides outside the gene matches: 9.

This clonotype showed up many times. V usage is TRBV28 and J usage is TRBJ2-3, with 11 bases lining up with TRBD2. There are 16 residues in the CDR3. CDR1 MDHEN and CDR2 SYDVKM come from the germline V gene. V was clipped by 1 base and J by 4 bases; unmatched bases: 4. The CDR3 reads CASSLSLAGGPDTQYF. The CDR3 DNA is TGTGCCAGCAGTTTATCCCTAGCGGGAGGCCCAGATACGCAGTATTTT.

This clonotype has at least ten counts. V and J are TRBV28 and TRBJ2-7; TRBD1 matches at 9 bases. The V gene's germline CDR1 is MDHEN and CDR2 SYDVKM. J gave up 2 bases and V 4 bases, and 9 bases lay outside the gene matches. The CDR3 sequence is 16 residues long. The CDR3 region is CASSSTPGQGTYEQYF. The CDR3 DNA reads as TGTGCCAGCAGTTCAACTCCGGGACAGGGAACCTACGAGCAGTACTTC.

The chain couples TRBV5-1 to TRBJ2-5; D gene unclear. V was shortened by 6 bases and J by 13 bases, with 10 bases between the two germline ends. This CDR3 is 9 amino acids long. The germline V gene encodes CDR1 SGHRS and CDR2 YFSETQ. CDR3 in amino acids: CASNRPRYF. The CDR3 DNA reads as TGCGCCAGCAATCGGCCCAGGTACTTC.

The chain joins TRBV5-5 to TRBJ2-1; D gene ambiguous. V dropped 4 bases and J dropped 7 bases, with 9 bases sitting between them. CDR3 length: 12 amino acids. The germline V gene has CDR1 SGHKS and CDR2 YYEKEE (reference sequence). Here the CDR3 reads CASSGQRNEQFF. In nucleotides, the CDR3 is TGTGCCAGCAGCGGTCAGAGAAATGAGCAGTTCTTC.

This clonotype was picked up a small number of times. The CDR3 loop is CASSQEGDYLDTQYF. The CDR3 nucleotides are TGTGCCAGCAGCCAAGAGGGGGACTACTTAGATACGCAGTATTTT. This chain connects TRBV4-2 to TRBJ2-3, with 7 bases that match TRBD2. Trimming took 0 bases from V and 5 from J; bases not matched to a gene: 5. CDR3 length: 15 residues. Germline V gene lookup returns CDR1 LGHNA and CDR2 YNFKEQ.

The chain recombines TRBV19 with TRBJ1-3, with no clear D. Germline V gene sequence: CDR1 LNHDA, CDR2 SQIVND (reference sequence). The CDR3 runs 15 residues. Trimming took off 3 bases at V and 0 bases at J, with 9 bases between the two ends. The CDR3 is CASSMGGGSGNTIYF. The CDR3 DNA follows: TGTGCCAGTAGTATGGGAGGAGGCTCTGGAAACACCATATATTTT. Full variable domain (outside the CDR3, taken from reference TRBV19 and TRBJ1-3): DGGITQSPKYLFRKEGQNVTLSCEQNLNHDAMYWYRQDPGQGLRLIYYSQIVNDFQKGDIAEGYSVSREKKESFPLTVTSAQKNPTAFYLCASSMGGGSGNTIYFGEGSWLTVV.

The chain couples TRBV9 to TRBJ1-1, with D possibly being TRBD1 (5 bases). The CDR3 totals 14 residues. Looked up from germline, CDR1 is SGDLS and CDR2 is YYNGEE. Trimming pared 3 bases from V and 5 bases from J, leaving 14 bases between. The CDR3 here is CASSDGTVRTEAFF. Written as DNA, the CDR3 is TGTGCCAGCAGCGATGGGACGGTGAGGACTGAAGCTTTCTTT.

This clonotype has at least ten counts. The CDR3 DNA reads as TGTGCCAGCAGTTTATTCCTCCCAAGCGGGGGAGGCGAGCAGTACTTC. Translation gives CASSLFLPSGGGEQYF. The chain combines TRBV27 with TRBJ2-7, with 8 bases lining up with TRBD2. The germline CDR1 and CDR2 sequences are MNHEY and SMNVEV (reference sequence). After removal of 1 base from V and 6 bases from J, the junction contained 11 bases not matched to a gene. This CDR3 has 16 residues.

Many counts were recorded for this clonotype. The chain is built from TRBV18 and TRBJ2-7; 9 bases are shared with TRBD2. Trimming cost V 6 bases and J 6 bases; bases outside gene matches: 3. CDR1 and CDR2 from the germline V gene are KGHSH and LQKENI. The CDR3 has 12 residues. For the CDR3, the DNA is TGTGCCAGCTCTTCTAGCGGGATCGAGCAGTACTTC. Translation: CASSSSGIEQYF. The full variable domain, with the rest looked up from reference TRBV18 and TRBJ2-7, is NAGVMQNPRHLVRRRGQEARLRCSPMKGHSHVYWYRQLPEEGLKFMVYLQKENIIDESGMPKERFSAEFPKEGPSILRIQQVVRGDSAAYFCASSSSGIEQYFGPGTRLTVT.

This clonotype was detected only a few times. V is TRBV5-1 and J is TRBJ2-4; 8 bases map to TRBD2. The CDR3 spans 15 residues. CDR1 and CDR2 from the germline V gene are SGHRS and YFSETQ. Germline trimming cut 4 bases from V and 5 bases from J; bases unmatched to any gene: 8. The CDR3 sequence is CASSPSGTRENIQYF. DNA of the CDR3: TGCGCCAGCAGCCCCTCCGGGACTAGAGAAAACATTCAGTACTTC.

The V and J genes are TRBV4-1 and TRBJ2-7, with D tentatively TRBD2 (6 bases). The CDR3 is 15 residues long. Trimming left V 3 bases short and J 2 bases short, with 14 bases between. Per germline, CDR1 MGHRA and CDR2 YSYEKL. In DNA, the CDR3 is TGCGCCAGCAGCCAGAACCTAGCGAATACCTACGAGCAGTACTTC. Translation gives CASSQNLANTYEQYF.

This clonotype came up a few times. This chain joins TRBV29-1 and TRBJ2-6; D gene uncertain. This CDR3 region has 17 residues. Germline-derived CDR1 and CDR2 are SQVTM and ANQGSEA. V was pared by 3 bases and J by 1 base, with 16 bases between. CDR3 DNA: TGCAGCGTTGAGATCTGGGATTTCCCATCTGGGGCCAACGTCCTGACTTTC. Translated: CSVEIWDFPSGANVLTF.

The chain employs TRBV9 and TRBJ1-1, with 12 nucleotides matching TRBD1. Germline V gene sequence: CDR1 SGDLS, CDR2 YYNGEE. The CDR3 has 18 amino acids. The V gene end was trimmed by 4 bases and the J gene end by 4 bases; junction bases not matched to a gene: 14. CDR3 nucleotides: TGTGCCAGCAGCCCTCGACCGGGACAGGGGGCGGAGGGCACTGAAGCTTTCTTT. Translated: CASSPRPGQGAEGTEAFF. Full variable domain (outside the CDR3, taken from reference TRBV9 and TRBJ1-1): DSGVTQTPKHLITATGQRVTLRCSPRSGDLSVYWYQQSLDQGLQFLIQYYNGEERAKGNILERFSAQQFPDLHSELNLSSLELGDSALYFCASSPRPGQGAEGTEAFFGQGTRLTVV.

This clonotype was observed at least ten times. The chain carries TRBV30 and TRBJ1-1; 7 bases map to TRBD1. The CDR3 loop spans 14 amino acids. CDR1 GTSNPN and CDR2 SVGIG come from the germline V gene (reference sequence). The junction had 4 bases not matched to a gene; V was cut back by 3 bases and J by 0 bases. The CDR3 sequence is CAWRVDRVNTEAFF. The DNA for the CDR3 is TGTGCCTGGAGAGTCGACAGGGTGAACACTGAAGCTTTCTTT.

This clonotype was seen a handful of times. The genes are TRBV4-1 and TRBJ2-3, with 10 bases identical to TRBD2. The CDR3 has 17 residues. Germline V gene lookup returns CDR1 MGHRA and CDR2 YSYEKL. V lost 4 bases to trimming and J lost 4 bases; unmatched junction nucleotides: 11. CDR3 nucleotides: TGCGCCAGCAGCCGCCTTCTAGCGGGGGCGGTCCCAGATACGCAGTATTTT. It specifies CASSRLLAGAVPDTQYF.

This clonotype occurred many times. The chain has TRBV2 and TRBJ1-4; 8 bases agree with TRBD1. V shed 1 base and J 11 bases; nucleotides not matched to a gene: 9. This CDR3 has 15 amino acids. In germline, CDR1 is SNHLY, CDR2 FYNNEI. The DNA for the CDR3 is TGTGCCAGCAGTGAAGGGAGGGACAGGAGGGACAAACTGTTTTTT. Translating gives CASSEGRDRRDKLFF.

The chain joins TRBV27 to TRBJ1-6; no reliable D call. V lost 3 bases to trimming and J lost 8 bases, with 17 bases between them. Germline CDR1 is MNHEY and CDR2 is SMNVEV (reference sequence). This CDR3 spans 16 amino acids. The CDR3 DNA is TGTGCCAGCAGTTTTCATGGGTATCCTCAGGATTCACCCCTCCACTTT. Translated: CASSFHGYPQDSPLHF.

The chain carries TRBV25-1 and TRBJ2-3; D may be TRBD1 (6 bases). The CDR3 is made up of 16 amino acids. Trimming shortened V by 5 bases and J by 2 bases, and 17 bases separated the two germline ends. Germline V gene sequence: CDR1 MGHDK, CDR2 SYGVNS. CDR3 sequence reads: CASSHQQGEATDTQYF. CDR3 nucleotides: TGTGCCAGCAGTCACCAACAGGGTGAGGCCACAGATACGCAGTATTTT.

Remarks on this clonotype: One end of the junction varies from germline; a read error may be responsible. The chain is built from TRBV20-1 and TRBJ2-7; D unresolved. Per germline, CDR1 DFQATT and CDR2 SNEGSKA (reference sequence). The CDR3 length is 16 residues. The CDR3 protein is CSAGDRKTRSNYEQYF. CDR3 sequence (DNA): TGCAGTGCTGGAGATCGGAAGACAAGATCGAATTACGAGCAGTACTTC.

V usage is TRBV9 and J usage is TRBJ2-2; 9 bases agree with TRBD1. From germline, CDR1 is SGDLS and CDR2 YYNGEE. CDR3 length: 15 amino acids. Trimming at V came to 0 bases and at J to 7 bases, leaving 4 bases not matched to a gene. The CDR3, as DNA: TGTGCCAGCAGCGTAGCGGGACAGGGCGTCGGGGAGCTGTTTTTT. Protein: CASSVAGQGVGELFF.

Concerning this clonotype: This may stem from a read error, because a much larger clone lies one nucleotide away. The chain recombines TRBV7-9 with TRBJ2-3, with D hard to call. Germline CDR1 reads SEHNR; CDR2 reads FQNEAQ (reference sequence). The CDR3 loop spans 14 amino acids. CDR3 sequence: CASGLDMGTDTQYF. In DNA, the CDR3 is TGTGCCAGCGGCTTAGACATGGGCACAGATACGCAGTATTTT. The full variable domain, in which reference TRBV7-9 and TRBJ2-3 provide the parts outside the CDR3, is DTGVSQNPRHKITKRGQNVTFRCDPISEHNRLYWYRQTLGQGPEFLTYFQNEAQLEKSRLLSDRFSAERPKGSFSTLEIQRTEQGDSAMYLCASGLDMGTDTQYFGPGTRLTVL.

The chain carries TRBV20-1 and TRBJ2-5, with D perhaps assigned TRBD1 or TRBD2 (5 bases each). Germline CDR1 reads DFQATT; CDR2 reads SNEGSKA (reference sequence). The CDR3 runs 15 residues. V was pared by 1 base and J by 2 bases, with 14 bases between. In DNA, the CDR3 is TGCAGTGCTAGAGGGGTCAGGGAGCCGCAAGAGACCCAGTACTTC. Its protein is CSARGVREPQETQYF.

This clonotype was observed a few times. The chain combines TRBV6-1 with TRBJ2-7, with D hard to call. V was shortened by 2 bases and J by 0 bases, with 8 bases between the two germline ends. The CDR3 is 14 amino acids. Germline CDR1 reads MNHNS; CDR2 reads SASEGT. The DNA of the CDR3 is TGTGCCAGCAGTGAACTCAGGAGCTCCTACGAGCAGTACTTC. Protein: CASSELRSSYEQYF.

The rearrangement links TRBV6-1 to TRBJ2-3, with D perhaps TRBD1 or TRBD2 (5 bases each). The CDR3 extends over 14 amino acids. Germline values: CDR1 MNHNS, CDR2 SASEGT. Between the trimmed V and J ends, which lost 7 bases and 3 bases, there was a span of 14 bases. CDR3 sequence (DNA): TGTGCCAGCAAGAGGGACGGAGAAACAGATACGCAGTATTTT. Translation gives CASKRDGETDTQYF.

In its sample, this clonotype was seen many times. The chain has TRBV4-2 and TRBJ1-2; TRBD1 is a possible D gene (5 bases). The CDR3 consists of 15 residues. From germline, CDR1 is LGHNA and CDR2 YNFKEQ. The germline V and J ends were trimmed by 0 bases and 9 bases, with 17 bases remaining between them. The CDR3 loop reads CASSQDLSQEGCYTF. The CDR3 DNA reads TGTGCCAGCAGCCAAGATCTCAGCCAGGAGGGGTGCTACACCTTC.

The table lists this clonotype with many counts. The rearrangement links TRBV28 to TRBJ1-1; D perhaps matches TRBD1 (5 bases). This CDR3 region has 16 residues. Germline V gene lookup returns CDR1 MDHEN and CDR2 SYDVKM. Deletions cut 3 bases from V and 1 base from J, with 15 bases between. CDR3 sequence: CASSFLRGYQNTEAFF. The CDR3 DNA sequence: TGTGCCAGCAGTTTTCTCCGGGGGTACCAGAACACTGAAGCTTTCTTT.

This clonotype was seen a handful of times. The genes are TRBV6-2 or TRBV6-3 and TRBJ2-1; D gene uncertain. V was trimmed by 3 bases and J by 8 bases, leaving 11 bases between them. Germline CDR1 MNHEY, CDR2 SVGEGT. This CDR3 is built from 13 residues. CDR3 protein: CASSYSSSDEQFF. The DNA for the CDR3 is TGTGCCAGCAGTTATTCGTCGAGCGATGAGCAGTTCTTC.

The CDR3 nucleotides read TGTGCCAGTAGTAGGGACAGGACGTCGCCAGATACGCAGTATTTT. It is translated as CASSRDRTSPDTQYF. This sequence joins TRBV19 and TRBJ2-3, with TRBD1 matching 8 bases. Unmatched junction bases numbered 7, after V lost 4 bases and J lost 4 bases. The CDR3 has 15 amino acids. Germline CDR1 is LNHDA and CDR2 is SQIVND (reference sequence). The full variable domain, with the rest looked up from reference TRBV19 and TRBJ2-3, is DGGITQSPKYLFRKEGQNVTLSCEQNLNHDAMYWYRQDPGQGLRLIYYSQIVNDFQKGDIAEGYSVSREKKESFPLTVTSAQKNPTAFYLCASSRDRTSPDTQYFGPGTRLTVL.

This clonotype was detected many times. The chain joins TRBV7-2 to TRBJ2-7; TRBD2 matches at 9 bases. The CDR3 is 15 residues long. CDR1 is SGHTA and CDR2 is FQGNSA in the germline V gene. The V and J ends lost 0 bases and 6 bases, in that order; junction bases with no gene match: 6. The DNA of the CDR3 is TGTGCCAGCAGCTTAGCGTTTGCTAGCGGGACCGAGCAGTACTTC. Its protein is CASSLAFASGTEQYF.

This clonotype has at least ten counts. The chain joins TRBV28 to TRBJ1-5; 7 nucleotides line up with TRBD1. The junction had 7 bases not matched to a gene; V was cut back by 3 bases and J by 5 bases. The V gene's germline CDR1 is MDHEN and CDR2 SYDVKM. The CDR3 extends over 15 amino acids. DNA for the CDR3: TGTGCCAGCAGTTTGATAACAGGGGTCGATCAGCCCCAGCATTTT. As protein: CASSLITGVDQPQHF.